Below, one T cell receptor beta chain is given with its context. Antigen unknown. Trimming stripped 5 bases from V and 2 bases from J, with 13 bases between. CDR3 length: 15 residues. CDR1 and CDR2 from the germline V gene are LNHDA and SQIVND (reference sequence). The sample originates from a study of shared clonotypes between healthy human individuals. About the research overall: The plates for each donor numbered three CD4 naive, three CD4 memory, two CD8 naive and one CD8 memory. Study-level results: Some clonotypes were shared by all four sorted-subset donors, while others were not shared. The non-shared ones had lower generation probabilities than the shared ones. The authors expected sequencing depth to affect clonotype sharing among donors.

Replicate sorted-subset PCRs were loaded with 150 to 250 ng DNA, about 30,000 T cell genomes. Sequenced by immunoSEQ multiplex PCR; TCRdb stores in-frame clones only, minus some. In the table there are under 600,000 clones, around 97% of which are singletons. The sequencing input was naive CD4+ T cells sorted from blood. As for subset: CD45RA+ positively selected. The gene calls are TRBV19 and TRBJ1-5; unclear D gene. The sequence derives from a woman in her twenties or thirties in good health. DNA of the CDR3: TGTGCCAGTAGTTATCTCTCGGGCGGCAATCAGCCCCAGCATTTT. Its translation is CASSYLSGGNQPQHF.